One sample yielded the 18 T cell receptor beta chains listed below, sequenced in a study of T-cell reconstitution after alpha-beta-depleted transplantation in children. TCRbeta library preparation incorporated unique molecular identifiers. MiXCR, run by TCRdb on the PCR reads, gives a single entry per CDR3 protein. The sample contains 190,000 or so distinct CDR3 sequences, just over 14% of which appear only once. The source material was PBMCs from the stem cell graft donor, sampled from the stem cell graft. Source of these receptors: a human donor who donated a stem cell graft to a child with acute lymphoblastic leukemia.

A note on this clonotype: The junction shows a germline mismatch at one end, possibly a read error. CDR3: CASSRDRDRGSGNPIYF. The CDR3 bases are TGCGCCAGCAGCCGAGATCGGGACAGGGGATCTGGAAACCCCATATATTTT. This chain connects TRBV4-1 to TRBJ1-3; 10 bases line up with TRBD1. This CDR3 comprises 17 residues. Germline values: CDR1 MGHRA, CDR2 YSYEKL.

This sequence joins TRBV7-2 and TRBJ1-1, with TRBD1 matching over 9 bases. Germline CDR1 reads SGHTA; CDR2 reads FQGNSA. After removal of 10 bases from V and 6 bases from J, the junction contained 12 bases not matched to a gene. CDR3 length equals 14 residues. The CDR3 protein is CATQTGGFVAEAFF. The CDR3 DNA reads as TGTGCCACACAGACAGGGGGTTTTGTCGCTGAAGCTTTCTTT.

This clonotype was seen at least ten times. V usage is TRBV24-1 and J usage is TRBJ2-1; 11 positions agree with TRBD2. The CDR3 contains 17 residues. Losses at the gene ends were 4 bases for V and 7 bases for J; bases not matched to a gene: 11. Germline V gene lookup returns CDR1 KGHDR and CDR2 SFDVKD. DNA of the CDR3: TGTGCCACCAGTGACTCTGCCACTAGCGGGAGAAGGAATGAGCAGTTCTTC. Protein sequence: CATSDSATSGRRNEQFF.

In this sample, this clonotype turned up a few times. The chain employs TRBV6-5 and TRBJ2-2; the match to TRBD2 covers 7 bases. This CDR3 region has 16 residues. V lost 2 bases to trimming and J lost 7 bases; unmatched junction nucleotides: 10. Germline CDR1 and CDR2: MNHEY and SVGAGI. CDR3 loop: CASSYGEAGEGGELFF. CDR3 DNA: TGTGCCAGCAGTTACGGCGAGGCGGGAGAGGGCGGGGAGCTGTTTTTT.

This clonotype was counted many times. The V and J genes are TRBV5-1 and TRBJ2-3; either TRBD1 or TRBD2 may supply D (5 bases each). Trimming pared 3 bases from V and 3 bases from J, leaving 17 bases between. CDR1 is SGHRS, CDR2 YFSETQ, per germline. This CDR3 is 16 amino acids long. The CDR3 coding sequence is TGCGCCAGCAGCTCGGACACAGAGGGTCCAACAGATACGCAGTATTTT. Protein sequence: CASSSDTEGPTDTQYF.

This clonotype was observed at least ten times. The chain recombines TRBV5-1 with TRBJ2-7, with D perhaps TRBD2 (5 bases). This CDR3 region has 12 residues. Per germline, CDR1 SGHRS and CDR2 YFSETQ. The V end lost 4 bases, the J end lost 3 bases, and 8 bases lay between the germline ends. CDR3 sequence reads: CASSEGFYEQYF. DNA for the CDR3: TGCGCCAGCAGCGAGGGATTCTACGAGCAGTACTTC.

This clonotype was detected a few times. The V call is TRBV20-1, the J call TRBJ1-3; TRBD1 might be the D (5 bases). The V and J ends lost 4 bases and 1 base respectively, with 14 bases between them. This CDR3 has 15 residues. Germline lookup yields CDR1 DFQATT and CDR2 SNEGSKA (reference sequence). CDR3 bases: TGCAGTGCTACCCGGGACGGGGTTTCTGGAAACACCATATATTTT. It encodes CSATRDGVSGNTIYF.

This clonotype has a count of ten or more. The chain's CDR3 is CASSVGGTRKTQYF. CDR3 coding DNA: TGTGCCAGCAGCGTAGGAGGGACTCGGAAGACCCAGTACTTC. The chain links TRBV9 to TRBJ2-5; D is perhaps TRBD2 (6 bases). The germline V and J ends were trimmed by 0 bases and 6 bases, with 12 bases remaining between them. The V gene's germline CDR1 is SGDLS and CDR2 YYNGEE. The CDR3 loop spans 14 amino acids.

This clonotype has just a few counts. This chain links TRBV12-3 or TRBV12-4 with TRBJ2-2; tentative D call: TRBD1 (5 bases). V shed 5 bases and J shed 2 bases, with 15 bases lying between them. This CDR3 has 16 residues. The CDR3: CASSRPRVANTGELFF. Here the CDR3 DNA reads TGTGCCAGCAGTCGACCCAGGGTCGCAAACACCGGGGAGCTGTTTTTT.

This clonotype was recorded at least ten times. The chain carries TRBV5-1 and TRBJ2-1; weak D call: TRBD2 (5 bases). Germline V gene data show CDR1 as SGHRS and CDR2 as YFSETQ. V dropped 1 base and J dropped 5 bases, with 13 bases sitting between them. The CDR3 has 15 amino acids. As DNA, the CDR3 is TGCGCCAGCAGCTTGCGAATCGGGATGAACAATGAGCAGTTCTTC. Residues: CASSLRIGMNNEQFF.

The gene calls are TRBV24-1 and TRBJ2-2; 8 bases match TRBD2. Per the germline V gene, CDR1 is KGHDR and CDR2 is SFDVKD. The CDR3 covers 17 residues. Trimming at V came to 4 bases and at J to 5 bases, leaving 11 bases not matched to a gene. The chain's CDR3 is CATSDFSTSVSTGELFF. The CDR3 DNA sequence: TGTGCCACCAGTGACTTCTCGACTAGCGTGTCGACCGGGGAGCTGTTTTTT.

This clonotype was seen ten or more times. The rearrangement uses TRBV7-2 and TRBJ2-5; D is possibly TRBD1 (6 bases). This CDR3 is built from 15 residues. Germline V gene lookup returns CDR1 SGHTA and CDR2 FQGNSA. V was cut by 5 bases and J by 5 bases, with 18 bases left in between. The CDR3 region has the DNA TGTGCCAGCAGCCTTACCCGAGGCAGGGGTGAGACCCAGTACTTC. It codes for CASSLTRGRGETQYF. The whole variable domain, filled in from reference TRBV7-2 and TRBJ2-5, reads GAGVSQSPSNKVTEKGKDVELRCDPISGHTALYWYRQSLGQGLEFLIYFQGNSAPDKSGLPSDRFSAERTGGSVSTLTIQRTQQEDSAVYLCASSLTRGRGETQYFGPGTRLLVL.

This clonotype has at least ten counts. The genes are TRBV20-1 and TRBJ2-7; weak D call: TRBD2 (5 bases). Trimming shortened V by 0 bases and J by 0 bases, and 6 bases separated the two germline ends. Germline V gene data show CDR1 as DFQATT and CDR2 as SNEGSKA (reference sequence). The CDR3 runs 13 residues. The CDR3 loop is CSARDGVSYEQYF. DNA for the CDR3: TGCAGTGCTAGAGACGGGGTCTCCTACGAGCAGTACTTC.

This clonotype has only one observation. The chain is built from TRBV11-2 and TRBJ2-1, with TRBD2 matching 10 bases. Germline CDR1 SGHAT, CDR2 FQNNGV. The ends lost 6 bases at V and 8 bases at J; junction bases unmatched: 13. CDR3 length: 16 amino acids. The CDR3 coding sequence is TGTGCCAGCAGAGAACCGGGACTAGCGAGAAGGGATGAGCAGTTCTTC. Protein product: CASREPGLARRDEQFF.

This clonotype was seen once. The V call is TRBV19, the J call TRBJ2-7, with TRBD1 matching over 10 bases. Germline V gives CDR1 LNHDA, CDR2 SQIVND (reference sequence). Losses at the gene ends were 5 bases for V and 3 bases for J; bases not matched to a gene: 4. The CDR3 covers 14 residues. The CDR3 DNA follows: TGTGCCAGTAGTGGGACAGGGGCTTTCTACGAGCAGTACTTC. It yields the protein CASSGTGAFYEQYF.

This clonotype was detected many times. The rearrangement joins TRBV27 to TRBJ2-7; D remains ambiguous. The CDR3 contains 16 residues. CDR1 and CDR2 (germline): MNHEY, SMNVEV (reference sequence). V lost 3 bases to trimming and J lost 4 bases, with 19 bases between them. The DNA for the CDR3 is TGTGCCAGCAGTTTCCTGGACGGATTAGCCCTATACGAGCAGTACTTC. Translating gives CASSFLDGLALYEQYF.

The sample holds many counts of this clonotype. The J gene is TRBJ2-3, the V gene TRBV6-5; 9 bases map to TRBD2. This CDR3 contains 16 residues. After removal of 4 bases from V and 4 bases from J, the junction contained 9 bases not matched to a gene. CDR1 and CDR2 (germline): MNHEY, SVGAGI. CDR3 sequence: CASSSTGTSSSDTQYF. The CDR3 DNA follows: TGTGCCAGCAGTTCCACCGGGACTAGCTCATCAGATACGCAGTATTTT.

This clonotype turned up a few times. The chain carries TRBV5-1 and TRBJ1-4; D is possibly TRBD1 (5 bases). CDR1 and CDR2 from the germline V gene are SGHRS and YFSETQ. The V and J ends lost 0 bases and 0 bases respectively, with 12 bases between them. The CDR3 runs 17 residues. CDR3 nucleotide sequence: TGCGCCAGCAGCTTGGTCGCGGGGCGGGCAACTAATGAAAAACTGTTTTTT. This translates into CASSLVAGRATNEKLFF.